This TCR beta chain was identified during a study of blood T cell repertoires in COVID-19. Authors' analysis steps: Using reference gene primer amplification, nucleated cell counts were estimated. Method: immunoSEQ multiplex PCR; TCRdb's copy keeps in-frame clones and lacks some. The V and J calls and the clone size are those of that table, but D and trimming were determined from the DNA. The sample consists of 350,000 or so clones, around 88% of them appearing once. Germline V gene sequence: CDR1 MDHEN, CDR2 SYDVKM. CDR3 length: 12 amino acids. Trimming removed 3 bases from V and 16 bases from J, with 13 bases in between.

The V gene is TRBV28, the J gene TRBJ1-6; TRBD1 is a possible D gene (6 bases). This clonotype was sampled from a woman aged 30 to 39 with COVID-19, enrolled during active disease. The specimen sequenced was peripheral blood. CDR3: CASSLDSPELHF. In DNA, the CDR3 is TGTGCCAGCAGTTTGGACAGTCCAGAACTCCACTTT. Filled out from reference TRBV28 and TRBJ1-6, the complete variable domain reads DVKVTQSSRYLVKRTGEKVFLECVQDMDHENMFWYRQDPGLGLRLIYFSYDVKMKEKGDIPEGYSVSREKKERFSLILESASTNQTSMYLCASSLDSPELHFGNGTRLTVT.